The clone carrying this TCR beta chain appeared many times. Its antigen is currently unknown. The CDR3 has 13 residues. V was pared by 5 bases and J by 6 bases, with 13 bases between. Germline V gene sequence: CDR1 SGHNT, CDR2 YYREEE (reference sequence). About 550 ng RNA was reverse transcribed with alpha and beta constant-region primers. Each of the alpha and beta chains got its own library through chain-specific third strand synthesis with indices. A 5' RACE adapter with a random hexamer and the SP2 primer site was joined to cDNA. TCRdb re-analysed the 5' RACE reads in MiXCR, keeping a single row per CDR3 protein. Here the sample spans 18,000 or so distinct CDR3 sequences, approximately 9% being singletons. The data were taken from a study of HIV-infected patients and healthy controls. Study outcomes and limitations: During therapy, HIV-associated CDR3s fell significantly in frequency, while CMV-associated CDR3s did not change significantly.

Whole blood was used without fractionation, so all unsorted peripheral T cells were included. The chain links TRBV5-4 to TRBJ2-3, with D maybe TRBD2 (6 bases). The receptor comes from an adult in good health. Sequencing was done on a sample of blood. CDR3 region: CASSVGLPDTQYF. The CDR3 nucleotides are TGTGCCAGCAGTGTGGGACTCCCCGATACGCAGTATTTT.